These 23 T cell receptor beta chains originate from one sample sequenced in a study of T-cell reconstitution after alpha-beta-depleted transplantation in children. Preparation of the TCRbeta library used unique molecular identifiers. TCRdb fed the PCR reads into MiXCR, producing one record per CDR3 protein. The sample holds some 220,000 distinct CDR3 sequences; approximately 9% are singletons and the top ten take approximately 5.9%. Sequences were derived from PBMCs from the stem cell graft donor, sampled from the stem cell graft. Every receptor here comes from a human donor who donated a stem cell graft to a child with acute lymphoblastic leukemia.

The chain has TRBV27 and TRBJ2-7; D assignment may be TRBD1 or TRBD2 (5 bases each). This CDR3 spans 17 amino acids. The V and J ends lost 4 bases and 7 bases respectively, with 26 bases between them. Germline V gene data show CDR1 as MNHEY and CDR2 as SMNVEV (reference sequence). CDR3 DNA sequence: TGTGCCAGCAGTTCCGCCACTACCGGGACCCCCTTGGGGGAGCAGTACTTC. Protein sequence: CASSSATTGTPLGEQYF.

The rearrangement uses TRBV18 and TRBJ2-1; D ambiguous. The CDR3 sequence is 14 residues long. The V end lost 2 bases, the J end lost 7 bases, and 12 bases lay between the germline ends. The germline V gene encodes CDR1 KGHSH and CDR2 LQKENI. The CDR3: CASSPARARNEQFF. Here the CDR3 DNA reads TGTGCCAGCTCACCAGCAAGGGCTCGGAATGAGCAGTTCTTC.

This clonotype was observed many times. V is TRBV20-1 and J is TRBJ2-3, with 13 bases that match TRBD2. This CDR3 region has 16 residues. In germline, CDR1 is DFQATT, CDR2 SNEGSKA (reference sequence). J lost 4 bases, V lost 6 bases, and 10 bases had no gene match. CDR3 sequence reads: CSAKSTSGGAPDTQYF. The CDR3 coding sequence is TGCAGTGCCAAGTCAACTAGCGGGGGGGCACCAGATACGCAGTATTTT.

This chain links TRBV24-1 with TRBJ1-4; TRBD1 matches 7 bases. The CDR3 extends over 15 amino acids. V shed 4 bases and J 5 bases; nucleotides not matched to a gene: 6. Germline V lookup: CDR1 KGHDR, CDR2 SFDVKD. The CDR3 is CATSDTRQGNEKLFF. The CDR3 DNA is TGTGCCACCAGTGACACACGACAGGGAAATGAAAAACTGTTTTTT.

This clonotype was seen a handful of times. The chain recombines TRBV9 with TRBJ1-1, with 11 bases aligning to TRBD1. Germline V gene sequence: CDR1 SGDLS, CDR2 YYNGEE. CDR3 length: 16 residues. Trimming removed 5 bases from V and 3 bases from J; junction bases left unmatched: 9. CDR3 DNA: TGTGCCAGCAGAAGAGGGACAGGGGGTCGGGACACTGAAGCTTTCTTT. Translation gives CASRRGTGGRDTEAFF.

The chain joins TRBV7-2 to TRBJ2-5; D unclear. The V end lost 6 bases, the J end lost 5 bases, and 7 bases lay between the germline ends. CDR3 length: 11 residues. CDR1 SGHTA and CDR2 FQGNSA come from the germline V gene. CDR3 DNA: TGTGCCAGCAGGGTTTCCGAGACCCAGTACTTC. As protein: CASRVSETQYF. Variable domain in full (rest from reference TRBV7-2 and TRBJ2-5): GAGVSQSPSNKVTEKGKDVELRCDPISGHTALYWYRQSLGQGLEFLIYFQGNSAPDKSGLPSDRFSAERTGGSVSTLTIQRTQQEDSAVYLCASRVSETQYFGPGTRLLVL.

This clonotype was counted at least ten times. V gene TRBV7-6 combines with J gene TRBJ2-2; unclear D gene. The CDR3 runs to 17 residues. The germline V gene encodes CDR1 SGHVS and CDR2 FNYEAQ. The V end was cut by 3 bases, the J end by 2 bases, with 16 bases between. The CDR3 region is CASSFSRAVSNTGELFF. The CDR3 DNA reads TGTGCCAGCAGCTTTTCCCGTGCGGTCAGCAACACCGGGGAGCTGTTTTTT.

The chain uses TRBV4-1 and TRBJ2-1, with D maybe TRBD1 (6 bases). Trimming removed 2 bases from V and 0 bases from J, with 11 bases in between. The CDR3 length is 16 residues. Germline V gives CDR1 MGHRA, CDR2 YSYEKL. The CDR3 nucleotides read TGCGCCAGCAGCCAACCAGGACAGACCTCCTACAATGAGCAGTTCTTC. As protein: CASSQPGQTSYNEQFF.

This clonotype was counted at least ten times. V is TRBV20-1 and J is TRBJ2-5, with D perhaps given as TRBD1 or TRBD2 (5 bases each). Germline loops: CDR1 DFQATT, CDR2 SNEGSKA (reference sequence). CDR3 length equals 13 residues. V was shortened by 3 bases and J by 1 base, with 9 bases between the two germline ends. CDR3 in DNA: TGCAGTGCTAGCCAGGGACCCCAAGAGACCCAGTACTTC. This translates into CSASQGPQETQYF.

In this sample, this clonotype turned up many times. The chain is built from TRBV15 and TRBJ1-3; D is uncertain. Germline V CDR1 and CDR2: LNHNV, YYDKDF (reference sequence). The CDR3 consists of 16 residues. V dropped 1 base and J dropped 0 bases, with 10 bases sitting between them. The chain's CDR3 is CATSRGTSSSGNTIYF. The CDR3 DNA sequence: TGTGCCACCAGCAGAGGCACCTCGAGCTCTGGAAACACCATATATTTT. Full variable domain (missing parts from reference TRBV15 and TRBJ1-3): DAMVIQNPRYQVTQFGKPVTLSCSQTLNHNVMYWYQQKSSQAPKLLFHYYDKDFNNEADTPDNFQSRRPNTSFCFLDIRSPGLGDTAMYLCATSRGTSSSGNTIYFGEGSWLTVV.

This clonotype was recorded at least ten times. The rearrangement joins TRBV20-1 to TRBJ2-1, with D unresolved. The germline gives CDR1 DFQATT, CDR2 SNEGSKA (reference sequence). The CDR3 length is 11 residues. Between the trimmed V and J ends, which lost 5 bases and 9 bases, there was a span of 11 bases. The CDR3 spells CSASPWGEQFF. CDR3 bases: TGCAGTGCTTCGCCGTGGGGTGAGCAGTTCTTC.

V usage is TRBV11-2 and J usage is TRBJ2-2, with no clear D. The length of the CDR3 is 15 residues. The germline V and J ends were trimmed by 7 bases and 2 bases, with 14 bases remaining between them. Germline assignment: CDR1 SGHAT and CDR2 FQNNGV. The CDR3 sequence: CASTPKGVNTGELFF. CDR3 nucleotide sequence: TGTGCCAGCACCCCCAAGGGTGTTAACACCGGGGAGCTGTTTTTT.

The sample holds many counts of this clonotype. V gene TRBV24-1 combines with J gene TRBJ2-1; D gene unclear. Germline V gene lookup returns CDR1 KGHDR and CDR2 SFDVKD. This CDR3 contains 13 residues. The V gene lost 4 bases and the J gene lost 6 bases, with 9 bases spanning the gap. The CDR3 spells CATSDPNFNEQFF. The CDR3 bases are TGTGCCACCAGTGACCCAAATTTCAATGAGCAGTTCTTC.

This clonotype was found a few times. This chain uses TRBV5-1 with TRBJ2-7, with 9 bases that match TRBD1. The V segment lost 1 base and the J segment 4 bases; nucleotides outside the gene matches: 3. Germline CDR1 is SGHRS and CDR2 is YFSETQ. CDR3 length equals 14 residues. The CDR3 DNA reads as TGCGCCAGCAGCTTGTCCGGGACAGGGTACGAGCAGTACTTC. Translated, it gives CASSLSGTGYEQYF.

This clonotype has a handful of counts. The J gene is TRBJ1-6, the V gene TRBV16; D is ambiguous. CDR3 length: 12 amino acids. Per the germline V gene, CDR1 is KGHSY and CDR2 is FQNENV. Trimming removed 0 bases at V and 7 bases at J, with 1 base between. CDR3 coding DNA: TGTGCCAGCAGCCAATCAAATTCACCCCTCCACTTT. Translating it yields CASSQSNSPLHF.

This clonotype was seen many times. The chain joins TRBV29-1 to TRBJ2-7; D is possibly TRBD1 (5 bases). The CDR3 contains 12 residues. Trimming removed 3 bases at V and 3 bases at J, with 9 bases between. Germline-derived CDR1 and CDR2 are SQVTM and ANQGSEA. The CDR3 spells CSVEVTVYEQYF. CDR3 nucleotide sequence: TGCAGCGTTGAGGTGACAGTCTACGAGCAGTACTTC.

This clonotype was found many times. A read error may account for a junction end that differs from germline. The chain combines TRBV20-1 with TRBJ1-2; no clear D. Germline V gives CDR1 DFQATT, CDR2 SNEGSKA (reference sequence). The CDR3 is 8 amino acids. The CDR3 coding sequence is TGCAGTGCTAGCCCCACTTACTTC. Its protein product is CSASPTYF.

This clonotype has a count of ten or more. J is TRBJ1-3 and V is TRBV12-3 or TRBV12-4, with D perhaps matching TRBD1 (6 bases). The CDR3 has 15 residues. Trimming took off 6 bases at V and 1 base at J, with 13 bases between the two ends. CDR3 loop: CASRSGALSGNTIYF. As DNA, the CDR3 is TGTGCCAGCAGGTCAGGGGCTTTATCTGGAAACACCATATATTTT.

This clonotype has just a few counts. The chain employs TRBV2 and TRBJ1-2; maybe TRBD1 (6 bases). V lost 8 bases and J 8 bases, leaving 18 bases between the germline ends. The CDR3 is 13 residues long. Germline V gene data show CDR1 as SNHLY and CDR2 as FYNNEI. The CDR3 nucleotides are TGTGCCAGCGGCGGCGCGGGGGCTCAGGGCTACACCTTC. Amino acids: CASGGAGAQGYTF.

This clonotype was picked up a small number of times. The chain carries TRBV12-3 or TRBV12-4 and TRBJ1-5; 9 bases map to TRBD1. This CDR3 region has 13 residues. V gave up 8 bases and J gave up 5 bases; unmatched junction bases: 4. CDR3 residues: CASVRTGDQPQHF. CDR3 sequence (DNA): TGTGCCAGCGTCCGGACAGGGGATCAGCCCCAGCATTTT.

At least ten counts were recorded for this clonotype. J is TRBJ1-4 and V is TRBV7-8; D might be TRBD1 (6 bases). Looked up from germline, CDR1 is SGHVS and CDR2 is FQNEAQ. Trimming cost V 5 bases and J 7 bases, with 8 bases left between them. The CDR3 is 12 residues long. This chain's CDR3 is CASSRTAEKLFF. Here the CDR3 DNA reads TGTGCCAGCAGCCGGACAGCTGAAAAACTGTTTTTT.

The chain couples TRBV6-4 to TRBJ2-1; 8 bases align to TRBD2. CDR3 size: 16 residues. Per the germline V gene, CDR1 is MRHNA and CDR2 is SNTAGT. Trimming took 6 bases from V and 3 from J; bases not matched to a gene: 10. In DNA, the CDR3 is TGTGCCAGCAGCCTCGGGGCGGGGGGACACTACAATGAGCAGTTCTTC. The encoded protein is CASSLGAGGHYNEQFF.

Only a few counts were recorded for this clonotype. The chain couples TRBV12-3 or TRBV12-4 to TRBJ2-5; D perhaps matches TRBD1 (5 bases). This CDR3 has 14 amino acids. Deletions cut 1 base from V and 0 bases from J, with 6 bases between. CDR3 coding DNA: TGTGCCAGCAGTTTAGGGGGCGACCAAGAGACCCAGTACTTC. It yields the protein CASSLGGDQETQYF.